The entry below gives a single T cell receptor beta chain sequence along with its context. Its specificity is not known. Naive CD8 cells, CD45RO-negative and positively selected for CCR7, excluded terminally differentiated effector memory CD45RA+ cells. The data originate from a study of shared clonotypes between healthy human individuals. Study results and caveats: Non-shared clonotypes displayed generation probabilities falling below those of clonotypes present in all four donors.

Several immunoSEQ 96-well plates shared each subset's DNA, each plate a replicate. In replicate PCRs of sorted subsets, around 0.2 ug DNA, approximately 32,000 T cell genomes, was used. Methods used by the authors: ImmunoSEQ supplied junction-only sequences lacking quality scores, so filtering was different. The repertoire was sequenced with immunoSEQ multiplex PCR; TCRdb's copy has only in-frame clones and lacks some. V and J calls and clone size are as listed in that table; D and trimming were resolved from the DNA. The table shows roughly 2,000,000 clones, with 93% occurring only once. Specimen: naive CD8+ T cells from PBMCs. This sequence originates from a man in his late teens or twenties in good health. Some clones in this sample may be carry-over from other donors' samples.

The CDR3 loop is CASSQEVALNYNEQFF. CDR3 nucleotides: TGCGCCAGCAGCCAAGAGGTAGCATTGAACTACAATGAGCAGTTCTTC. The chain joins TRBV4-3 to TRBJ2-1; no reliable D call. The CDR3 contains 16 residues. The germline V gene encodes CDR1 LGHNA and CDR2 YSLEER. Trimming left V 0 bases short and J 3 bases short, with 12 bases between.